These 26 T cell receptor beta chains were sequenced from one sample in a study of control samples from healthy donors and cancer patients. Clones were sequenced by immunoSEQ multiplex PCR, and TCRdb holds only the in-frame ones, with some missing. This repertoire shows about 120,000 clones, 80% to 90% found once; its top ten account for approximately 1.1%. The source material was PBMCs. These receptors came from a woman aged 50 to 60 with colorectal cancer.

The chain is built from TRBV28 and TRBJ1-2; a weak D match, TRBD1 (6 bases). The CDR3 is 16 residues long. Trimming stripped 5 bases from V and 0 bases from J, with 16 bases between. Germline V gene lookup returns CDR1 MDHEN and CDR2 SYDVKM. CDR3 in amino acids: CASSKGGRTANYGYTF. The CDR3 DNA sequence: TGTGCCAGCAGTAAGGGGGGACGTACTGCTAACTATGGCTACACCTTC.

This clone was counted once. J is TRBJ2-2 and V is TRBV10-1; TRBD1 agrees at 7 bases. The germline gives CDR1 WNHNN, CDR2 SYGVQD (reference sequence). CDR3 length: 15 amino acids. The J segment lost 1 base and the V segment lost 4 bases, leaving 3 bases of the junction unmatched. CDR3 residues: CASSARQGNTGELFF. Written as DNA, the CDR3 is TGCGCCAGCAGTGCGCGACAGGGGAACACCGGGGAGCTGTTTTTT.

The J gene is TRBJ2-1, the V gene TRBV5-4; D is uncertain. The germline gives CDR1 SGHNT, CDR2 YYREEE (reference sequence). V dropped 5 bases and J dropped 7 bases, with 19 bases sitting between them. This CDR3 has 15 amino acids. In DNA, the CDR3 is TGTGCCAGCAGTATCGACGACTCTAAACGGAATGAGCAGTTCTTC. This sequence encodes CASSIDDSKRNEQFF.

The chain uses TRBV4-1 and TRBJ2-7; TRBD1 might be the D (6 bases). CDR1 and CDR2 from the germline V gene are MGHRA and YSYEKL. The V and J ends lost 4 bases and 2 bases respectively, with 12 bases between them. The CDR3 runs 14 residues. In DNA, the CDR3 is TGCGCCAGCAGCCTATCCGGGACACCCTACGAGCAGTACTTC. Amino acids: CASSLSGTPYEQYF.

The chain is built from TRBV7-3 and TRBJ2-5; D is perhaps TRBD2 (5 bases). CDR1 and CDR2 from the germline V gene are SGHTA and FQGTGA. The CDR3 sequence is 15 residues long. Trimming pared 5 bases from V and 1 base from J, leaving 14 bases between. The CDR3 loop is CASSPSGSIQETQYF. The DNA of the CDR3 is TGTGCCAGCAGCCCAAGCGGATCCATCCAAGAGACCCAGTACTTC.

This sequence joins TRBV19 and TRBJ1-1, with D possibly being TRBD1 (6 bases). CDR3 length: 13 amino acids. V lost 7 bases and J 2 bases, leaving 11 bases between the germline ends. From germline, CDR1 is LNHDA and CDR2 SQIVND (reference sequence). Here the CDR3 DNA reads TGTGCCAGTATGTGGGACACCAACACTGAAGCTTTCTTT. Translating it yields CASMWDTNTEAFF.

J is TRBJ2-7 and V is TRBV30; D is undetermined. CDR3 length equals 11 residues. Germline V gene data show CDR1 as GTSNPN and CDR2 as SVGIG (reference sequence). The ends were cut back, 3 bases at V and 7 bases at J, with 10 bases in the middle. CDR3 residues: CAWRRVREQYF. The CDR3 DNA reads TGTGCCTGGAGACGCGTCCGGGAGCAGTACTTC. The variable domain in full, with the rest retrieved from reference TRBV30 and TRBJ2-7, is SQTIHQWPATLVQPVGSPLSLECTVEGTSNPNLYWYRQAAGRGLQLLFYSVGIGQISSEVPQNLSASRPQDRQFILSSKKLLLSDSGFYLCAWRRVREQYFGPGTRLTVT.

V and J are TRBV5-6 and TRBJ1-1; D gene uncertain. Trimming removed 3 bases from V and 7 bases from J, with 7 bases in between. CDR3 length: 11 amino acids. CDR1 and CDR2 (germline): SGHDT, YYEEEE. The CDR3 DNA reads TGTGCCAGCAGCTCTATCGATGAAGCTTTCTTT. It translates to CASSSIDEAFF.

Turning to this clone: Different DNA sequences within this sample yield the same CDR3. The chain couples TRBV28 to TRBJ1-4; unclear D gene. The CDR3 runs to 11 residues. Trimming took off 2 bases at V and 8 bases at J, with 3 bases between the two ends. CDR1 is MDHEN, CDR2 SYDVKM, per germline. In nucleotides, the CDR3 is TGTGCCAGCAGTTTAAGGGAAAAACTGTTTTTT. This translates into CASSLREKLFF.

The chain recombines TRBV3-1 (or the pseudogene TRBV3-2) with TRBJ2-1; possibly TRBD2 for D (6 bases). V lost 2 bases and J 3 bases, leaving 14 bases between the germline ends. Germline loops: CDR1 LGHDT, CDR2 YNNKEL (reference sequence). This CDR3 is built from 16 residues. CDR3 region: CASSQPLATDYNEQFF. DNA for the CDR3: TGTGCCAGCAGCCAACCCCTAGCGACCGACTACAATGAGCAGTTCTTC.

The CDR3 spells CASSLSPAWDNEQFF. As DNA, the CDR3 is TGTGCCAGCAGCTTAAGCCCCGCCTGGGACAATGAGCAGTTCTTC. The chain carries TRBV7-3 and TRBJ2-1, with D hard to call. Germline assignment: CDR1 SGHTA and CDR2 FQGTGA. With 1 base removed from V and 5 bases from J, the gap between germline ends came to 12 bases. The CDR3 totals 15 residues.

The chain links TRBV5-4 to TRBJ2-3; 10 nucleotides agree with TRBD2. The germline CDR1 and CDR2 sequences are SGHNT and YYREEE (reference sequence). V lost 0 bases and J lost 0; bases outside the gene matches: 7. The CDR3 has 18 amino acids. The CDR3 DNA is TGTGCCAGCAGCTTGGGCGCTAGCGGGGGACAGAGCACAGATACGCAGTATTTT. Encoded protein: CASSLGASGGQSTDTQYF.

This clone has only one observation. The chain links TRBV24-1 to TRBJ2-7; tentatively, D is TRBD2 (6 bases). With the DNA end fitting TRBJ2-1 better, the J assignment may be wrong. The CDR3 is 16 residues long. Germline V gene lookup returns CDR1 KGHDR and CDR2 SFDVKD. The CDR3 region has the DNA TGTGCCACCAGTGATTTGGCGGGGAGCTCCTACAATGAGCAGTTCTTC. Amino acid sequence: CATSDLAGSSYNEQFF.

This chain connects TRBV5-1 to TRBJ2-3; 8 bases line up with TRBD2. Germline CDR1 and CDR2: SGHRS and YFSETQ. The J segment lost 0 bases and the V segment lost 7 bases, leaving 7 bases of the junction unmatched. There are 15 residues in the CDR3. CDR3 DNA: TGCGCCAGCGCCCCGGGGGGGACCAGCACAGATACGCAGTATTTT. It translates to CASAPGGTSTDTQYF.

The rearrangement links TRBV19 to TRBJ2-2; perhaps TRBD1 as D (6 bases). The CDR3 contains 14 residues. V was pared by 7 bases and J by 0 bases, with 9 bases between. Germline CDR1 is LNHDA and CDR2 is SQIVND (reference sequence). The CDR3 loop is CASMDRANTGELFF. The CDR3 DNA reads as TGTGCCAGTATGGACAGAGCGAACACCGGGGAGCTGTTTTTT.

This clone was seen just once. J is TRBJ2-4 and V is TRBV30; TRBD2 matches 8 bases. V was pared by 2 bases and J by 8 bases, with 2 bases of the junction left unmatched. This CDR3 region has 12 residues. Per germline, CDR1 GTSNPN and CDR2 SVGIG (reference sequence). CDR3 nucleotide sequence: TGTGCCTGGAGTACCGGGGGGGACATTCAGTACTTC. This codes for CAWSTGGDIQYF. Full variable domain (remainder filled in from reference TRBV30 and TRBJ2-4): SQTIHQWPATLVQPVGSPLSLECTVEGTSNPNLYWYRQAAGRGLQLLFYSVGIGQISSEVPQNLSASRPQDRQFILSSKKLLLSDSGFYLCAWSTGGDIQYFGAGTRLSVL.

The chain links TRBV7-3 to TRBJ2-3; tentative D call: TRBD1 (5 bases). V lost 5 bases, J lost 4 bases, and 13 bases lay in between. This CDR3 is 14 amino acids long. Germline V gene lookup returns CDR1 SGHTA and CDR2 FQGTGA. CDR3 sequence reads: CASSVQGFADTQYF. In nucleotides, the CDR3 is TGTGCCAGCAGCGTGCAGGGATTCGCAGATACGCAGTATTTT.

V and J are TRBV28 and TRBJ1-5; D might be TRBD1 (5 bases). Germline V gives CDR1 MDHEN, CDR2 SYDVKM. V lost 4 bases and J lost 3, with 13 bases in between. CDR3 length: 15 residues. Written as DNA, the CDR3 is TGTGCCAGCAGTTCTTCAGGGACCTACAATCAGCCCCAGCATTTT. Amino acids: CASSSSGTYNQPQHF.

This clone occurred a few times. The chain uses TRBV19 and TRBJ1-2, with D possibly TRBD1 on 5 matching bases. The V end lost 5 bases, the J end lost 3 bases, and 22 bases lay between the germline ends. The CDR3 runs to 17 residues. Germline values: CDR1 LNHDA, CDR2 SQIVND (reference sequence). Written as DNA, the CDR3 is TGTGCCAGTAGTCCGTCGATAGCGGACACTAGGGACTATGGCTACACCTTC. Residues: CASSPSIADTRDYGYTF.

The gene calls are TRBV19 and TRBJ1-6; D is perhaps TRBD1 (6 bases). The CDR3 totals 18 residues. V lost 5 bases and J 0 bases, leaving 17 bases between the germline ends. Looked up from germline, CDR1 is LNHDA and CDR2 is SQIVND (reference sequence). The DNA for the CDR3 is TGTGCCAGTAGTCCTACAGGGCCCCCGGGCTCCTATAATTCACCCCTCCACTTT. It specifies CASSPTGPPGSYNSPLHF.

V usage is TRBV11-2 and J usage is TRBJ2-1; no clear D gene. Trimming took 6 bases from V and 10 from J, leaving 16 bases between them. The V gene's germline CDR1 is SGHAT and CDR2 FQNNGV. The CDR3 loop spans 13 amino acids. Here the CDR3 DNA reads TGTGCCAGCAGAAGAGTGGGCCGGGCCGAGCAGTTCTTC. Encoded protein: CASRRVGRAEQFF.

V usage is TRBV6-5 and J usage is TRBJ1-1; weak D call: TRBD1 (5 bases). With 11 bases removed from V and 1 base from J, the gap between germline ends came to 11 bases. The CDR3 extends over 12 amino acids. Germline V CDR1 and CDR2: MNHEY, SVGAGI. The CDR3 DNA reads TGTGCCTCAAGGGGCAGGAACACTGAAGCTTTCTTT. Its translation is CASRGRNTEAFF.

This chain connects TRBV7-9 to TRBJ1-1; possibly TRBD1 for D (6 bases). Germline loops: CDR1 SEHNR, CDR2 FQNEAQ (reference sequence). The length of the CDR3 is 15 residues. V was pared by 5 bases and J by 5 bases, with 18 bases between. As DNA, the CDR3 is TGTGCCAGCAGCCCAGGAAGGGGGGGCCTTACTGAAGCTTTCTTT. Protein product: CASSPGRGGLTEAFF.

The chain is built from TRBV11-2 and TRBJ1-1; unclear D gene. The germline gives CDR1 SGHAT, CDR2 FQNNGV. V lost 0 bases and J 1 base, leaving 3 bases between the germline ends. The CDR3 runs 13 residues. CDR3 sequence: CASSLDRNTEAFF. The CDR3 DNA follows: TGTGCCAGCAGCTTAGACCGGAACACTGAAGCTTTCTTT.

Written as DNA, the CDR3 is TGTGCCAGCAGTGGGCAGGCGGGAACTGAAGCTTTCTTT. This encodes CASSGQAGTEAFF. The rearrangement uses TRBV6-4 and TRBJ1-1; D is uncertain. Trimming removed 4 bases at V and 5 bases at J, with 11 bases between. There are 13 residues in the CDR3. Germline assignment: CDR1 MRHNA and CDR2 SNTAGT.

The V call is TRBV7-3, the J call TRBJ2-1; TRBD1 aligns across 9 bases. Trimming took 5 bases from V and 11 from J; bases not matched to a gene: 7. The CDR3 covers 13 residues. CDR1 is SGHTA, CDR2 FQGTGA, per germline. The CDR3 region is CASSGQGKGQQFF. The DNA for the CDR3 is TGTGCCAGCAGCGGACAGGGGAAGGGGCAGCAGTTCTTC.